Presented here are 7 T cell receptor beta chains from one specimen sequenced in a study of post-analysis software for immune sequencing data. Findings and limits, study-wide: With TRBV5-6, TRBV5-1 and TRBV20-1 included, about five TRBV segments were more frequent in patients than in controls.

Built from TCR beta cDNA, the libraries had unique molecular identifiers in them. TCRdb ran MiXCR on the PCR reads and lists one entry per CDR3 protein. The profile shows 740,000 or so distinct CDR3 sequences, around 50% of them singletons. These receptors have no known antigen. The sample consisted of blood. Source of these receptors: a girl aged 10-17 years with multiple sclerosis.

This clonotype came up once. The chain uses TRBV7-8 and TRBJ2-1; 11 bases match TRBD2. The CDR3 sequence is 17 residues long. Germline V gene data show CDR1 as SGHVS and CDR2 as FQNEAQ. J was trimmed by 5 bases and V by 6 bases; bases with no gene match: 12. CDR3 loop: CASSLSGRAIRDNEQFF. The CDR3, as DNA: TGTGCCAGCAGTCTTAGCGGGAGGGCCATTAGGGACAATGAGCAGTTCTTC.

This chain uses TRBV29-1 with TRBJ1-2, with D possibly being TRBD1 (5 bases). Germline V gene sequence: CDR1 SQVTM, CDR2 ANQGSEA. V was shortened by 3 bases and J by 2 bases, with 7 bases between the two germline ends. This CDR3 comprises 12 residues. CDR3 DNA sequence: TGCAGCGTTGATAAGGGGAACTATGGCTACACCTTC. It yields the protein CSVDKGNYGYTF.

The chain uses TRBV9 and TRBJ2-7, with 8 bases matching TRBD1. Germline loops: CDR1 SGDLS, CDR2 YYNGEE. V was pared by 5 bases and J by 4 bases, with 14 bases of the junction left unmatched. There are 16 residues in the CDR3. CDR3 sequence (DNA): TGTGCCAGCAGTAAAAGACCACAGGGGGTTGCGTACGAGCAGTACTTC. Translating it yields CASSKRPQGVAYEQYF.

The chain has TRBV25-1 and TRBJ1-2; D not resolved. The length of the CDR3 is 11 residues. Per germline, CDR1 MGHDK and CDR2 SYGVNS. Trimming pared 4 bases from V and 8 bases from J, leaving 8 bases between. The CDR3 spells CASSVSRGYTF. The CDR3 DNA reads TGTGCCAGCAGTGTATCTCGGGGCTACACCTTC.

This chain uses TRBV25-1 with TRBJ2-7, with 10 positions matching TRBD2. With the DNA end fitting TRBJ2-5 better, the J assignment may be wrong. The length of the CDR3 is 16 residues. Germline V CDR1 and CDR2: MGHDK, SYGVNS. The CDR3 region has the DNA TGTGCCAGCAGTGAAGGGGCTAGCGGGAGACGGGAGACCCAGTACTTC. Its translation: CASSEGASGRRETQYF.

The chain carries TRBV20-1 and TRBJ2-4, with TRBD2 as a possible D gene (6 bases). The ends were cut back, 0 bases at V and 5 bases at J, with 17 bases in the middle. The CDR3 has 16 amino acids. The germline CDR1 and CDR2 sequences are DFQATT and SNEGSKA (reference sequence). The DNA of the CDR3 is TGCAGTGCTAGAGACCTCGGTGGGGGGACTGAAAACATTCAGTACTTC. Its protein is CSARDLGGGTENIQYF.

The V and J genes are TRBV5-1 and TRBJ2-7; 10 positions agree with TRBD1. V dropped 2 bases and J dropped 7; count of bases not matched to a gene: 6. This CDR3 is built from 14 residues. CDR1 and CDR2 from the germline V gene are SGHRS and YFSETQ. The CDR3 DNA is TGCGCCAGCAGCTTCGGGACAGGGGAGCGGGAGCAGTACTTC. It is translated as CASSFGTGEREQYF.